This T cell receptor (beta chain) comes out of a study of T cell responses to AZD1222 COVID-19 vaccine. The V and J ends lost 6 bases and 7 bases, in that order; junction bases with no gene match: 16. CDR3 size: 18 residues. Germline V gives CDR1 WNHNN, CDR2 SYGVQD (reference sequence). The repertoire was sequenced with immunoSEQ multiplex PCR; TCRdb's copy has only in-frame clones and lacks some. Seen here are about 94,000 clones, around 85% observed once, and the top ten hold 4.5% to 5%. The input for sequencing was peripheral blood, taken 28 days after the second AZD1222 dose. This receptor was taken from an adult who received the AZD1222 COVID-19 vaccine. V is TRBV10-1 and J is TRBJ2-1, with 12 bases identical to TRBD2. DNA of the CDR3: TGCGCCAGCAGAGACGGGACGGCGACTAGCGGGAGAAGGAATGAGCAGTTCTTC. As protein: CASRDGTATSGRRNEQFF.